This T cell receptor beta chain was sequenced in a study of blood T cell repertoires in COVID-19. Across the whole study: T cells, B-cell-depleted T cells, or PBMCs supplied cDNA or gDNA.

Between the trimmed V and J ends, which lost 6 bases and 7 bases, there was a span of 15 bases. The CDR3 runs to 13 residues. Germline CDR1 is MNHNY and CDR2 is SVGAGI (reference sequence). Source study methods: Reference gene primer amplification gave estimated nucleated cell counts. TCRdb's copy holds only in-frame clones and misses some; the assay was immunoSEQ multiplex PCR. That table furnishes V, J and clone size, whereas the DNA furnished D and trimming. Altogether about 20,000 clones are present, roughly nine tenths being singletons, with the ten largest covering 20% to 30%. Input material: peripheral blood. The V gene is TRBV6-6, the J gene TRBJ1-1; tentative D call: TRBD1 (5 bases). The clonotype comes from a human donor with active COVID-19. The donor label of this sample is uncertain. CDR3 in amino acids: CASRPHDQGEAFF. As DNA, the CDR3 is TGTGCCAGCAGGCCACACGACCAGGGTGAAGCTTTCTTT.